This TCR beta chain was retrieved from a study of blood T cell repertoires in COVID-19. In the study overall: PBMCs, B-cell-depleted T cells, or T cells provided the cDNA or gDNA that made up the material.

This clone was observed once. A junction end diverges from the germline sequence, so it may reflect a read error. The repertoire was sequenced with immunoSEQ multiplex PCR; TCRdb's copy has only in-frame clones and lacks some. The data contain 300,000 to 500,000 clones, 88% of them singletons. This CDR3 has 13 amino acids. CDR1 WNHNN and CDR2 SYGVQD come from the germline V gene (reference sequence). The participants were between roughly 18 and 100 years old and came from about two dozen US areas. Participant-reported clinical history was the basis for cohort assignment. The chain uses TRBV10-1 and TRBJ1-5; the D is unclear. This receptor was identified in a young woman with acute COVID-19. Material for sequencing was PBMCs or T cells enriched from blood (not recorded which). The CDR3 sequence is CASLFPLHQAQHF. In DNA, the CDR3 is TGCGCCAGCCTCTTCCCCCTCCATCAGGCCCAGCATTTT.